A selection of T cell receptor beta chains follows, all from one sample in a study of blood T cells in healthy people across ages. TCRdb redid the calling of the 5' RACE reads with MiXCR, one entry per CDR3 protein. The top ten clones hold 6.5% to 8.5% of a sample with roughly 1,700,000 distinct CDR3 sequences, approximately 28% of them seen once. Specimen: blood. These receptors came from a woman aged 25 to 45 in good health. The CDR3 runs from the conserved cysteine through the conserved F or W. A D gene is named only where the DNA matches it firmly. A clone size is listed for some rows: how often the clone was seen (once, few, many), or a class if it is expanded.

V	J	D	size	CDR3	DNA
TRBV5-1	TRBJ2-7	TRBD2	few	CASSLIAGGIYEQYF	TGCGCCAGCAGCTTGATAGCGGGGGGAATCTACGAGCAGTACTTC
TRBV28	TRBJ2-5	TRBD2	-	CASSGGGGAPQETQYF	TGTGCCAGCAGTGGGGGGGGAGGGGCCCCACAAGAGACCCAGTACTTC
TRBV4-1	TRBJ2-5	-	many	CASSQEGRQETQYF	TGCGCCAGCAGCCAAGAAGGGCGCCAAGAGACCCAGTACTTC
TRBV5-1	TRBJ2-1	-	few	CASSGEIRYNEQFF	TGCGCCAGCAGCGGGGAGATTCGGTACAATGAGCAGTTCTTC
TRBV6-2/TRBV6-3	TRBJ1-1	-	few	CASSDFLVGEAFF	TGTGCCAGCAGTGACTTTTTAGTGGGTGAAGCTTTCTTT
TRBV30	TRBJ1-2	-	few	CAWSVSSGHYGYTF	TGTGCCTGGAGTGTGTCCTCTGGGCACTATGGCTACACCTTC
TRBV6-5	TRBJ2-5	-	many	CASSYKGRETQYF	TGTGCCAGCAGTTATAAGGGGAGAGAGACCCAGTACTTC
TRBV3-1	TRBJ1-2	-	many	CASSHRAQGQQANYGYTF	TGTGCCAGCAGCCATAGAGCCCAGGGTCAGCAAGCTAACTATGGCTACACCTTC
TRBV23-1	TRBJ1-5	-	-	CASSHGSKGHQPQHF	TGCGCCAGCAGTCATGGCTCGAAAGGCCATCAGCCCCAGCATTTT
TRBV4-1	TRBJ2-1	TRBD2	few	CASSWREGYEQFF	TGCGCCAGCAGCTGGCGGGAGGGATATGAGCAGTTCTTC
TRBV20-1	TRBJ2-7	-	many	CSARMGVPYEQYF	TGCAGTGCTAGAATGGGGGTCCCCTACGAGCAGTACTTC
TRBV5-6	TRBJ2-5	-	-	CASLGYQRETQYF	TGTGCCAGCCTCGGGTACCAACGGGAGACCCAGTACTTC
TRBV5-1	TRBJ2-7	-	many	CASSLFRDNYEQYF	TGCGCCAGCAGCTTGTTTAGGGATAACTACGAGCAGTACTTC
TRBV5-1	TRBJ2-1	TRBD2	-	CASSIRLAGEEEQFF	TGCGCCAGCAGCATTAGACTAGCGGGAGAAGAGGAGCAGTTCTTC